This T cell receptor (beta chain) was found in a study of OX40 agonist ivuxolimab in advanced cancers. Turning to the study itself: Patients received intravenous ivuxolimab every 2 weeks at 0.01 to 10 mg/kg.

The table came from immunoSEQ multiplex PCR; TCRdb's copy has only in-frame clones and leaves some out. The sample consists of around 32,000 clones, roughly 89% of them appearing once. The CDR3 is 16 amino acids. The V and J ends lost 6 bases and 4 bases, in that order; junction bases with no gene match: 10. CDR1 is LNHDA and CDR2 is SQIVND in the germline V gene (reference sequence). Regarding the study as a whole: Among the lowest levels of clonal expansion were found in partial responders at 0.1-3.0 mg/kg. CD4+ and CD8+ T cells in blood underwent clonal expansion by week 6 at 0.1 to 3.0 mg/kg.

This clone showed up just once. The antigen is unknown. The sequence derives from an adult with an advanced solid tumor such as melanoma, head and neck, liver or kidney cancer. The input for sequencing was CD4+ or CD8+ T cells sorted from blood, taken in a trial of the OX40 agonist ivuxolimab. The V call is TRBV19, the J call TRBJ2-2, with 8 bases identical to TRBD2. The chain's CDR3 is CASSTPAAGVTGELFF. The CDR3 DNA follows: TGTGCCAGTAGCACCCCGGCAGCGGGAGTCACCGGGGAGCTGTTTTTT.